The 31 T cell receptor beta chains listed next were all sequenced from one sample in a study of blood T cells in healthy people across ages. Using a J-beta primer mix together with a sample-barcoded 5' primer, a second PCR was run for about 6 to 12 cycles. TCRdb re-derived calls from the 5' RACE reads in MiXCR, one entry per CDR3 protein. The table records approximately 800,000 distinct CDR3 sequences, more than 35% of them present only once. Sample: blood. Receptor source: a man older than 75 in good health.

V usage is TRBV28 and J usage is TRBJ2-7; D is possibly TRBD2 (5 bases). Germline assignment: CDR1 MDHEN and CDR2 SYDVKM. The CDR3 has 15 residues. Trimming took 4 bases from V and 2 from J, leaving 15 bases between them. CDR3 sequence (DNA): TGTGCCAGCAGTTCGGGTGGGAGATCAGCCTACGAGCAGTACTTC. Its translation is CASSSGGRSAYEQYF.

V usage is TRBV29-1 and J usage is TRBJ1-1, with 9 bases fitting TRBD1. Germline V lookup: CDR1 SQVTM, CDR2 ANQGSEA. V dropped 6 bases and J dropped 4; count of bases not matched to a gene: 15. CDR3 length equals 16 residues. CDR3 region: CSVKPGTGPSPTEAFF. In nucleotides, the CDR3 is TGCAGCGTGAAACCCGGGACAGGGCCCTCTCCCACTGAAGCTTTCTTT.

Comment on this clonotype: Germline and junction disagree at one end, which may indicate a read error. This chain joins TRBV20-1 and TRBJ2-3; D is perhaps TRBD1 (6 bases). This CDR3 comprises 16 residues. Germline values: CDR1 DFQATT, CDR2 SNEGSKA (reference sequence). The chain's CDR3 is CSTRDAGTPRTDTQYF. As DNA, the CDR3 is TGCAGTACTAGAGATGCCGGGACACCTCGCACAGATACGCAGTATTTT.

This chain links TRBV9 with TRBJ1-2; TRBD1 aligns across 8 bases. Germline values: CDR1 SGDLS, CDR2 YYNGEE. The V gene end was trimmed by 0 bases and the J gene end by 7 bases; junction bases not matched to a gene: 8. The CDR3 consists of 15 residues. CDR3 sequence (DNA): TGTGCCAGCAGCGTAGGGTCACAGGGGGATGGTGGCTACACCTTC. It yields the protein CASSVGSQGDGGYTF.

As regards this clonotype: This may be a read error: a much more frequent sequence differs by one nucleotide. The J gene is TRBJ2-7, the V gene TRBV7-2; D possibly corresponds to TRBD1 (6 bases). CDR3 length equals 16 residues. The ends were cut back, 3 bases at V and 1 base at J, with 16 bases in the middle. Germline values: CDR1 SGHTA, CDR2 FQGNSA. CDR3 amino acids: CASSLLAAGQSYEQYF. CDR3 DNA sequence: TGTGCCAGCAGCTTGCTGGCGGCAGGACAGTCCTACGAGCAGTACTTC.

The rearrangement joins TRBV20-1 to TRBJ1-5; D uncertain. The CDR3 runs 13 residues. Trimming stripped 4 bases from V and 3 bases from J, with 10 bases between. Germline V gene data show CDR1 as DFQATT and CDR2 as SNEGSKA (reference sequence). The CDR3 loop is CSAIEENNQPQHF. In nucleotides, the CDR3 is TGCAGTGCTATTGAGGAGAACAATCAGCCCCAGCATTTT.

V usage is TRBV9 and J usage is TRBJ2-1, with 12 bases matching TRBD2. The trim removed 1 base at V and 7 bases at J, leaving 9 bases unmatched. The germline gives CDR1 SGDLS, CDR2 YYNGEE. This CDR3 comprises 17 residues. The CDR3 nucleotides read TGTGCCAGCAGCGTAACGCGACTAGCGGGAGTTAGGAATGAGCAGTTCTTC. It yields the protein CASSVTRLAGVRNEQFF.

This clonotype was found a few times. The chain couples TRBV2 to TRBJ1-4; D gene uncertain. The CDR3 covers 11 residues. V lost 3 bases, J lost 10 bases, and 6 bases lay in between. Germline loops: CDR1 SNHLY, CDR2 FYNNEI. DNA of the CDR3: TGTGCCAGCAGTGATTTTAGAAAACTGTTTTTT. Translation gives CASSDFRKLFF.

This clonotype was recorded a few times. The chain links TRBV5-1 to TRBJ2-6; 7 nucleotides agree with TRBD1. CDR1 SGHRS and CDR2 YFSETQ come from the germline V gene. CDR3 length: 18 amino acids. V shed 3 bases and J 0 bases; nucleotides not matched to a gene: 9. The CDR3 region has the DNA TGCGCCAGCAGCTCGGGACCGAACAGGGGCTCTGGGGCCAACGTCCTGACTTTC. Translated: CASSSGPNRGSGANVLTF.

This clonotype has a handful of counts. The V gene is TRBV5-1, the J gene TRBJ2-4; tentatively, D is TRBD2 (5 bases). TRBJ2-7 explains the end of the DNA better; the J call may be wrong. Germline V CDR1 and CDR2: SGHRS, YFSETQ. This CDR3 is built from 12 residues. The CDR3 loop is CASSLRGVEQYF. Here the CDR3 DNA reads TGCGCCAGCAGCTTGCGGGGTGTCGAGCAGTACTTC.

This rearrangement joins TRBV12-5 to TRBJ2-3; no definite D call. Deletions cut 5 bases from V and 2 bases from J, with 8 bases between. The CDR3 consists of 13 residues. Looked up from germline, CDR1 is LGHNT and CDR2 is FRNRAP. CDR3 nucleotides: TGTGCTAGTGGTCTCCGCCCCACAGATACGCAGTATTTT. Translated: CASGLRPTDTQYF.

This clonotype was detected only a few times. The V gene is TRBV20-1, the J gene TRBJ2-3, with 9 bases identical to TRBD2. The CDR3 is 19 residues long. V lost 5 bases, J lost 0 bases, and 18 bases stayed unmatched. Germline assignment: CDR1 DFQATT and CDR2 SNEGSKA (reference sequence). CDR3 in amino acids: CSAALGVAGDLFSTDTQYF. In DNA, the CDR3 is TGCAGTGCTGCCCTGGGGGTAGCGGGAGACCTTTTTAGCACAGATACGCAGTATTTT.

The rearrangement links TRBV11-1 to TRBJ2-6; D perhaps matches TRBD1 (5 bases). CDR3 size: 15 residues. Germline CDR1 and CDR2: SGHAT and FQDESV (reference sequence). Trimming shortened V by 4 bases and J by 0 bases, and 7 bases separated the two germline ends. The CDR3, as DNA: TGTGCCAGCAGCTACGACAGCTCTGGGGCCAACGTCCTGACTTTC. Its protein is CASSYDSSGANVLTF.

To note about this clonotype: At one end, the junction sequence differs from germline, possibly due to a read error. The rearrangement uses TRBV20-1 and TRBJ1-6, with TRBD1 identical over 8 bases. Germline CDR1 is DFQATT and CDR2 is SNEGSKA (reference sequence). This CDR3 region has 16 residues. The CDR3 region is CSATAGAGQGNSPLHF. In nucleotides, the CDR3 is TGCAGTGCAACCGCGGGGGCCGGACAGGGAAATTCGCCCCTCCACTTT.

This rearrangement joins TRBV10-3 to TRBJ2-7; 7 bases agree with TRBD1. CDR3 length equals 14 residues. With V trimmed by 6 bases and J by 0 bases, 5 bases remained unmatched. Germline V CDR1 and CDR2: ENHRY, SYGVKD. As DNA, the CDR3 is TGTGCCATCAGCGCCGGGACAGTCTCCTACGAGCAGTACTTC. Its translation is CAISAGTVSYEQYF.

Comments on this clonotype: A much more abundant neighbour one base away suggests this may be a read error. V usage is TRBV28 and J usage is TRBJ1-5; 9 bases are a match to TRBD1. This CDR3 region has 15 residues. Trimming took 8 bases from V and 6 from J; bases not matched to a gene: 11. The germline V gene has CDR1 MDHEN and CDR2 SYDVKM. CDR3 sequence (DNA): TGTGCCAGCGTAAGACCGGGACAGGGTGTTCAGCCCCAGCATTTT. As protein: CASVRPGQGVQPQHF.

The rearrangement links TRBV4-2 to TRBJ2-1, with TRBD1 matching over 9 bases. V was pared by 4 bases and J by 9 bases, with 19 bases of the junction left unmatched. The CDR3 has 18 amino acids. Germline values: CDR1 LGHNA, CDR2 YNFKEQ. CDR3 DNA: TGTGCCAGCAGCCCCCTTAACAATCCGGGACAGGGCGCTTTTGAGCAGTTCTTC. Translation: CASSPLNNPGQGAFEQFF.

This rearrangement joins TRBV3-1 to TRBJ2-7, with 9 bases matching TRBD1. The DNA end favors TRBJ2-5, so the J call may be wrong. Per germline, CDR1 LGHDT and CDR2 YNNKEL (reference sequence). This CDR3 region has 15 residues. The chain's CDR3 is CASSQGTGDFETQYF. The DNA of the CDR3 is TGTGCCAGCAGCCAAGGGACAGGGGATTTCGAGACCCAGTACTTC.

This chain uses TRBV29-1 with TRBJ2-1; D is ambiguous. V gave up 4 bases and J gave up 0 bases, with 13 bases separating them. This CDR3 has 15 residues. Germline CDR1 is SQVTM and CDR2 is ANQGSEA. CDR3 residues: CSVGTAESSYNEQFF. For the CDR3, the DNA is TGCAGCGTTGGTACGGCGGAAAGCTCCTACAATGAGCAGTTCTTC.

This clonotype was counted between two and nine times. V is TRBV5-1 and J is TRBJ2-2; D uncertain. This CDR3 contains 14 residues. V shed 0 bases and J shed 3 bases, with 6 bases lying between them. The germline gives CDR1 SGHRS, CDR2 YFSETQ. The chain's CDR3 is CASSLDSYTGELFF. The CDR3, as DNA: TGCGCCAGCAGCTTGGACTCGTACACCGGGGAGCTGTTTTTT.

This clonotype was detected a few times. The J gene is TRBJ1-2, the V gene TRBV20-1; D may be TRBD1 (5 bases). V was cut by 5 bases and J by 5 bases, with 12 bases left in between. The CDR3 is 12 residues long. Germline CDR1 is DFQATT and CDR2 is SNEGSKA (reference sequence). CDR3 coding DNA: TGCAGTGCTTTAGGGACGGCATATGGCTACACCTTC. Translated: CSALGTAYGYTF.

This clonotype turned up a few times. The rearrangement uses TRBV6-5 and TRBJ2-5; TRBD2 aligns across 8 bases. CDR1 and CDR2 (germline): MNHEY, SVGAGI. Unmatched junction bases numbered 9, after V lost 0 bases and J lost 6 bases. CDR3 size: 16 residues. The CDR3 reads CASSYSTGTRGKTQYF. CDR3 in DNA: TGTGCCAGCAGTTACTCGACGGGGACTAGGGGGAAGACCCAGTACTTC.

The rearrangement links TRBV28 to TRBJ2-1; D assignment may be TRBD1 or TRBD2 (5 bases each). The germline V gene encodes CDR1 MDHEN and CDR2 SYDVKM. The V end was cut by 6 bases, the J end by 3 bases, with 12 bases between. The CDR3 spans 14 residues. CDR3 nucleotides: TGTGCCAGCAGGGGCCCTGGGGGCTACAATGAGCAGTTCTTC. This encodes CASRGPGGYNEQFF.

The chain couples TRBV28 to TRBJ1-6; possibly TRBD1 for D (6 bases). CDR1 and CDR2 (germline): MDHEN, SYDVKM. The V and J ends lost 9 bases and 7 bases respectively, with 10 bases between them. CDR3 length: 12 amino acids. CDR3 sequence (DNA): TGTGCCAGTTTCACAGGGAATTCACCCCTCCACTTT. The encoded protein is CASFTGNSPLHF.

The CDR3 protein is CASSRTGVDNSPLHF. The CDR3 DNA follows: TGTGCCAGCAGTCGTACAGGGGTCGATAATTCACCCCTCCACTTT. The gene calls are TRBV6-1 and TRBJ1-6; 7 nucleotides match TRBD1. CDR1 MNHNS and CDR2 SASEGT come from the germline V gene. Trimming cost V 5 bases and J 5 bases; bases outside gene matches: 6. The CDR3 has 15 residues.

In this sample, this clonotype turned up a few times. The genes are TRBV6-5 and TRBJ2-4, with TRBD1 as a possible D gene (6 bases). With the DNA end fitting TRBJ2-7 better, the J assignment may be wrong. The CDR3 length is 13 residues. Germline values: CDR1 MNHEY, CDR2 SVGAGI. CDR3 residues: CASRRSQGHEQYF. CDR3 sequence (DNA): TGTGCCAGCAGACGATCACAGGGACACGAGCAGTACTTC.

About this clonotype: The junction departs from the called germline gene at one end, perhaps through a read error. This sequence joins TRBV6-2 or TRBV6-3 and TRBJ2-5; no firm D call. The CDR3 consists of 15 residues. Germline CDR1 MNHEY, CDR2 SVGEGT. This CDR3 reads CANSPTLRIQETQYF. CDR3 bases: TGTGCCAACAGTCCAACCTTACGTATCCAAGAGACCCAGTACTTC.

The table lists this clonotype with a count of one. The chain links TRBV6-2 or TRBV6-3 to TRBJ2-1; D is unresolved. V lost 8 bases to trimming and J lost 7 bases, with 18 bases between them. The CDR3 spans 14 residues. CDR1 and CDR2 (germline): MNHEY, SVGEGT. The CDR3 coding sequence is TGTGCCAGCTCCAGAAGTTCTGCTATGAATGAGCAGTTCTTC. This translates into CASSRSSAMNEQFF.

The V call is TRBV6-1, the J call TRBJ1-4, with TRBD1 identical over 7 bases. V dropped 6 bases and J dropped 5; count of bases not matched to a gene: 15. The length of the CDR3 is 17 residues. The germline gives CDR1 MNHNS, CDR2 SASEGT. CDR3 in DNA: TGTGCCAGCAGCAACATACGAGGGACAGAGACAAATGAAAAACTGTTTTTT. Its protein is CASSNIRGTETNEKLFF.

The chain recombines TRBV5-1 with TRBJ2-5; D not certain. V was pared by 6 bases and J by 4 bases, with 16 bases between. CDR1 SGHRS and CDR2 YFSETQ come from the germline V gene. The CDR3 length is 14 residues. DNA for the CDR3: TGCGCCAGCACCCGGGTGGGGATGTTAGAGACCCAGTACTTC. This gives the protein CASTRVGMLETQYF.

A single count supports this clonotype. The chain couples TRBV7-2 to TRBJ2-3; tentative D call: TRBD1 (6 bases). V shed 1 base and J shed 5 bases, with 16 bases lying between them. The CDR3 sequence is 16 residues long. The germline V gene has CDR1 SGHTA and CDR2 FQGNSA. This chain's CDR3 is CASSLGIGQGQDTQYF. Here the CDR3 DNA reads TGTGCCAGCAGCTTAGGCATCGGTCAGGGGCAAGATACGCAGTATTTT.